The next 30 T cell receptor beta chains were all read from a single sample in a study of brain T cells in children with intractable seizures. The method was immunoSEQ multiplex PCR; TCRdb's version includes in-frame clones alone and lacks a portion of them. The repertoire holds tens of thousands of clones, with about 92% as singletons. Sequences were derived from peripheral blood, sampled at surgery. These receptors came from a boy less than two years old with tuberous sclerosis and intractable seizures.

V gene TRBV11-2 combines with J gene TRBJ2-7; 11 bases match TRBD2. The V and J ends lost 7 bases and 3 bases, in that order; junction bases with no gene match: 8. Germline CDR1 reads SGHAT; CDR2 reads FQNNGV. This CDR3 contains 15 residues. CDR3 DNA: TGTGCCAGCAACGGACTAGCGGGCCGTTACTACGAGCAGTACTTC. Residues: CASNGLAGRYYEQYF.

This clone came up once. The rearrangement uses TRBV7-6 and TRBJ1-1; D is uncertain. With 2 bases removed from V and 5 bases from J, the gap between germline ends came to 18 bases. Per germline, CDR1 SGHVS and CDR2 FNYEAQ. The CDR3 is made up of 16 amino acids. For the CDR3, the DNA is TGTGCCAGCAGCTTATCCCCCAGTGGTGTAGGGACTGAAGCTTTCTTT. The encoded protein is CASSLSPSGVGTEAFF.

The CDR3 spells CASSIGSGTEAFF. CDR3 in DNA: TGTGCCAGCAGTATAGGCTCGGGCACTGAAGCTTTCTTT. The gene calls are TRBV25-1 and TRBJ1-1; D gene ambiguous. The germline V and J ends were trimmed by 5 bases and 4 bases, with 11 bases remaining between them. The CDR3 runs to 13 residues. Germline V gene lookup returns CDR1 MGHDK and CDR2 SYGVNS.

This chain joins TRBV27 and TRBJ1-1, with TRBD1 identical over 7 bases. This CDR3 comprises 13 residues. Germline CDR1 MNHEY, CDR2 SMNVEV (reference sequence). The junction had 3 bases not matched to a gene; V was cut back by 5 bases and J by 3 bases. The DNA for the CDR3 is TGTGCCAGCAGTGGAGACAGGGACACTGAAGCTTTCTTT. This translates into CASSGDRDTEAFF.

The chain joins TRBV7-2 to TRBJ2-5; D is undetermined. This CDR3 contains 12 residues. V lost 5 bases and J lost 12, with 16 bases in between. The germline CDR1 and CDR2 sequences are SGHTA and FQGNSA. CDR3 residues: CASSDYGFNEYF. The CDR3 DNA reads TGTGCCAGCAGCGATTACGGCTTTAATGAGTACTTC.

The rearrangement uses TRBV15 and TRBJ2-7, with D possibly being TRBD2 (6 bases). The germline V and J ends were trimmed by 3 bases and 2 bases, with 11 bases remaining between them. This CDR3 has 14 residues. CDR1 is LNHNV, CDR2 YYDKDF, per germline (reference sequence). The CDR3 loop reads CATSSMGGTYEQYF. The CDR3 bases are TGTGCCACCAGCAGTATGGGAGGAACCTACGAGCAGTACTTC.

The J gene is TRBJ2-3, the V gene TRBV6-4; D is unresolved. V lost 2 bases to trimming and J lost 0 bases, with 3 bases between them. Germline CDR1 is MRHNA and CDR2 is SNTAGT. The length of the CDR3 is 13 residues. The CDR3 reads CASSDGSTDTQYF. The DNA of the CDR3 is TGTGCCAGCAGTGACGGGAGCACAGATACGCAGTATTTT.

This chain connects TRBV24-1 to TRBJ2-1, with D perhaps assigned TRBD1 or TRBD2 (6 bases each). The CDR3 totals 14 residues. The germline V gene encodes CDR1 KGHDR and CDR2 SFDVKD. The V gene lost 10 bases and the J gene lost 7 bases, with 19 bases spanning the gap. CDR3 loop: CATRGSQGRNEQFF. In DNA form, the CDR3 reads TGTGCCACTCGGGGGTCCCAGGGGAGGAATGAGCAGTTCTTC.

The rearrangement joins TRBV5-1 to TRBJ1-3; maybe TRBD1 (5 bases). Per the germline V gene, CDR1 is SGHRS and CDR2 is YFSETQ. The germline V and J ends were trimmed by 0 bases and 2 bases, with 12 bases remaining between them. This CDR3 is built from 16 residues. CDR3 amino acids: CASSLGGRAAGNTIYF. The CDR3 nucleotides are TGCGCCAGCAGCTTGGGCGGCAGGGCCGCTGGAAACACCATATATTTT.

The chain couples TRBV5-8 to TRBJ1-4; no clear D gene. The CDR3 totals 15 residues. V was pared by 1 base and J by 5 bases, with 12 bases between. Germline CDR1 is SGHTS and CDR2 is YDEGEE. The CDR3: CASSLLEPLNEKLFF. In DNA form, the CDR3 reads TGTGCCAGCAGCTTGTTGGAGCCCCTAAATGAAAAACTGTTTTTT.

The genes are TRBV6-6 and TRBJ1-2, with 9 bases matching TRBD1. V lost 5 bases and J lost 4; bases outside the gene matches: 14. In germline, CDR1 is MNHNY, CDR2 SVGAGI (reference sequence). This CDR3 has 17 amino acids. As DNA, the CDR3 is TGTGCCAGCAGTCACCCCGGGACAGGGTCCTTTGGCTATGGCTACACCTTC. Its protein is CASSHPGTGSFGYGYTF.

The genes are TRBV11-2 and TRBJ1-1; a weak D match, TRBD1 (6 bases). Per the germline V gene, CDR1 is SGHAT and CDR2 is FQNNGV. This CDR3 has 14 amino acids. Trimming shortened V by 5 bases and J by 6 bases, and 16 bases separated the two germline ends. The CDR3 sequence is CASSLAGTNAEAFF. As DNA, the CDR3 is TGTGCCAGCAGCCTTGCCGGGACAAATGCTGAAGCTTTCTTT.

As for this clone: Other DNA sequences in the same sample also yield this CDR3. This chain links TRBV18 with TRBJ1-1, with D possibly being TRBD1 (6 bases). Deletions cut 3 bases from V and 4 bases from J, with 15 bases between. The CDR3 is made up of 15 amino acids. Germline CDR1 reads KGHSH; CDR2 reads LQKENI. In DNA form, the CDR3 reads TGTGCCAGCTCACCGGGATACAGGGCGGGCACTGAAGCTTTCTTT. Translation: CASSPGYRAGTEAFF.

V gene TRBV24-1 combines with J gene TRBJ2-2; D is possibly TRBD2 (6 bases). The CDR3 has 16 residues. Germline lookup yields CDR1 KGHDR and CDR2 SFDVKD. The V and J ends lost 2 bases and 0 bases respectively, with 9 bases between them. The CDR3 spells CATSDSGLPNTGELFF. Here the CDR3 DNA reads TGTGCCACCAGTGATTCGGGACTTCCGAACACCGGGGAGCTGTTTTTT.

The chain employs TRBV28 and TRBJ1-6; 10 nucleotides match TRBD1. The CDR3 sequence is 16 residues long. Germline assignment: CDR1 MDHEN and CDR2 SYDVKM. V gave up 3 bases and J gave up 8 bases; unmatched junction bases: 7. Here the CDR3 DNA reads TGTGCCAGCAGTTTTGGGACAGGGGTCGTTGATTCACCCCTCCACTTT. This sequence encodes CASSFGTGVVDSPLHF.

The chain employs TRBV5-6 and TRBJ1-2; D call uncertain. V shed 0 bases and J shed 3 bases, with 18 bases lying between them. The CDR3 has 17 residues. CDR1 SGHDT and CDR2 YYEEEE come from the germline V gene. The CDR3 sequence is CASSLAEREMLDYGYTF. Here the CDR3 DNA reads TGTGCCAGCAGCTTGGCCGAAAGGGAAATGTTAGACTATGGCTACACCTTC.

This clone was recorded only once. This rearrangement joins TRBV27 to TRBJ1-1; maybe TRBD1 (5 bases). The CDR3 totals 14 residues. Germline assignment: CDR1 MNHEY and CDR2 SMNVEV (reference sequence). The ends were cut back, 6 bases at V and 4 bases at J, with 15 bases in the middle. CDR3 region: CASRERDLGTEAFF. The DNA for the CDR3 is TGTGCCAGCAGGGAAAGGGACTTAGGCACTGAAGCTTTCTTT.

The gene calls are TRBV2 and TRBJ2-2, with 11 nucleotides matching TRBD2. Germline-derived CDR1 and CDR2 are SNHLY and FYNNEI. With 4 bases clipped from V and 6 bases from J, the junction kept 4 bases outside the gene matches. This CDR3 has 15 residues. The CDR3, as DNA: TGTGCCAGCAGTGGATTTAGCGGGAGGGCCGGGGAGCTGTTTTTT. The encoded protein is CASSGFSGRAGELFF.

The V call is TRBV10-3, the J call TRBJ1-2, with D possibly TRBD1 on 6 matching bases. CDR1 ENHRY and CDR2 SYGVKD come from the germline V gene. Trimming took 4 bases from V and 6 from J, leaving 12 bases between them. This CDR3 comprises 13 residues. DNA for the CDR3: TGTGCCATCAGTGTAGGGGCAGGGGATGGCTACACCTTC. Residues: CAISVGAGDGYTF.

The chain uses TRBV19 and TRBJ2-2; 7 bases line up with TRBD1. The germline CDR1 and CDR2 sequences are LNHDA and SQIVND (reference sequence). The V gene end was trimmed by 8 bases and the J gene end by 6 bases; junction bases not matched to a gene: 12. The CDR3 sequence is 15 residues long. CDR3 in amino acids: CASQMRGRGPGELFF. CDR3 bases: TGTGCCAGTCAAATGAGGGGTAGGGGGCCCGGGGAGCTGTTTTTT.

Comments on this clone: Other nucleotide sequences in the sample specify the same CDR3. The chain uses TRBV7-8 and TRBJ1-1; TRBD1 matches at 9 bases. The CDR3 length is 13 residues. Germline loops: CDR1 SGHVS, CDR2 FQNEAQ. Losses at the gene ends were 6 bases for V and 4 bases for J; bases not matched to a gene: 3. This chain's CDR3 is CASRPTGGTEAFF. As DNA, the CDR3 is TGTGCCAGCAGGCCGACAGGGGGCACTGAAGCTTTCTTT.

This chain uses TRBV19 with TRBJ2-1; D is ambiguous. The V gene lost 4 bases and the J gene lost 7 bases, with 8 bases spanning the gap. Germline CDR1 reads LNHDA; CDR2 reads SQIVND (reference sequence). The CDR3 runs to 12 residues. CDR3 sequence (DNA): TGTGCCAGTAGTAGAGACGGTAATGAGCAGTTCTTC. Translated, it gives CASSRDGNEQFF.

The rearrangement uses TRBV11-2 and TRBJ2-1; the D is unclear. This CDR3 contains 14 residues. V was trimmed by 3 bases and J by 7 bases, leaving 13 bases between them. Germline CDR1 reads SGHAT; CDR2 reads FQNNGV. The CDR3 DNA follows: TGTGCCAGCAGCTTCCCGATCGTGGGGAATGAGCAGTTCTTC. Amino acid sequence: CASSFPIVGNEQFF.

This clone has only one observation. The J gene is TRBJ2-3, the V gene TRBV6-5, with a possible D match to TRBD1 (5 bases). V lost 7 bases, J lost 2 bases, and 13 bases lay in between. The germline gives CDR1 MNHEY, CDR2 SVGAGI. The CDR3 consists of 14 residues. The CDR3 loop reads CASTQVGDTDTQYF. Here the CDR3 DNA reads TGTGCCAGCACTCAAGTAGGGGACACAGATACGCAGTATTTT.

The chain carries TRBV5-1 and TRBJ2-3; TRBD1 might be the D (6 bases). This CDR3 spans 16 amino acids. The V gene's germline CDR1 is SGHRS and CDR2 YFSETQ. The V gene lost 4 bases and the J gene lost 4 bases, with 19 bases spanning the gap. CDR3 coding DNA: TGCGCCAGCAGCCTGAAACAGGGCTTACTTCCAGATACGCAGTATTTT. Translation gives CASSLKQGLLPDTQYF.

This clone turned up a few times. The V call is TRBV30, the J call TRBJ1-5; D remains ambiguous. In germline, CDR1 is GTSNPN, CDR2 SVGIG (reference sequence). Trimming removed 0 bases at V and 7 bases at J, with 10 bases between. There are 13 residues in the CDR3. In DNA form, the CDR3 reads TGTGCCTGGAGTGTGAGGGAGAGACAGCCCCAGCATTTT. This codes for CAWSVRERQPQHF. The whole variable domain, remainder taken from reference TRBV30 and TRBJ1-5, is SQTIHQWPATLVQPVGSPLSLECTVEGTSNPNLYWYRQAAGRGLQLLFYSVGIGQISSEVPQNLSASRPQDRQFILSSKKLLLSDSGFYLCAWSVRERQPQHFGDGTRLSIL.

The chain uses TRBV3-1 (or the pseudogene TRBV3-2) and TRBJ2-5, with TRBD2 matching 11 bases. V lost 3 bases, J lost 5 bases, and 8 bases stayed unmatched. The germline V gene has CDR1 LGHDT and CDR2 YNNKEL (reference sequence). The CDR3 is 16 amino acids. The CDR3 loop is CASSHHSGRAVETQYF. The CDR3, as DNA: TGTGCCAGCAGCCACCATAGCGGGAGGGCCGTGGAGACCCAGTACTTC.

CDR3 amino acids: CASSPATSAGADTQYF. The DNA for the CDR3 is TGTGCCAGCTCACCAGCTACTAGCGCAGGGGCAGATACGCAGTATTTT. The chain links TRBV18 to TRBJ2-3; D may be TRBD2 (7 bases). This CDR3 is built from 16 residues. Germline V lookup: CDR1 KGHSH, CDR2 LQKENI. V was clipped by 2 bases and J by 4 bases, with 16 bases between them. Filled out from reference TRBV18 and TRBJ2-3, the complete variable domain reads NAGVMQNPRHLVRRRGQEARLRCSPMKGHSHVYWYRQLPEEGLKFMVYLQKENIIDESGMPKERFSAEFPKEGPSILRIQQVVRGDSAAYFCASSPATSAGADTQYFGPGTRLTVL.

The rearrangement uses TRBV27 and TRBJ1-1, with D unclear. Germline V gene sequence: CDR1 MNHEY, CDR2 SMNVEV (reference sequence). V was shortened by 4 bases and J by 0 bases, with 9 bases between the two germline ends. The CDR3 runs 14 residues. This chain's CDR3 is CASSSGLLNTEAFF. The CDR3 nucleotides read TGTGCCAGCAGTTCAGGACTGCTGAACACTGAAGCTTTCTTT.

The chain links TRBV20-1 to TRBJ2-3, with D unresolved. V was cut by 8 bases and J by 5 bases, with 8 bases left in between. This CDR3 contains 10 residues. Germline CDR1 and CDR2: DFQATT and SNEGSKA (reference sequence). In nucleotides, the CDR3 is TGCAGTCCCCGCGTAGATACGCAGTATTTT. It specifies CSPRVDTQYF.